The clone carrying this T cell receptor (beta chain) came up once. Its antigen is currently unknown. The PCR made use of 60 Vbeta and 13 Jbeta primers. Only in-frame clones appear in the TCRdb table, and some are missing; sequencing was by immunoSEQ multiplex PCR. Among about 110,000 clones listed, around three quarters were seen once. This CDR3 has 13 residues. Between the trimmed V and J ends, which lost 2 bases and 2 bases, there was a span of 6 bases. CDR1 MNHEY and CDR2 SVGAGI come from the germline V gene. This specimen belongs to a study of cytomegalovirus exposure and HLA in healthy donors. Overall study: Clustering assigned about four fifths of the approximately 400 genotyped donors to the Caucasian-associated ancestry cluster. General observations from the study: A later analysis showed that HLA-associated TCR beta chains had undergone more clonal expansion than equally common others. Productive rates of about 90% or about 30% were seen for most TCR beta V segments in an earlier analysis.

Sequenced sample: PBMCs. The source is a male donor in good health and CMV-seronegative. V usage is TRBV6-5 and J usage is TRBJ1-2; D gene ambiguous. CDR3 loop: CASSYGQNYGYTF. The CDR3 DNA sequence: TGTGCCAGCAGTTACGGCCAGAACTATGGCTACACCTTC.